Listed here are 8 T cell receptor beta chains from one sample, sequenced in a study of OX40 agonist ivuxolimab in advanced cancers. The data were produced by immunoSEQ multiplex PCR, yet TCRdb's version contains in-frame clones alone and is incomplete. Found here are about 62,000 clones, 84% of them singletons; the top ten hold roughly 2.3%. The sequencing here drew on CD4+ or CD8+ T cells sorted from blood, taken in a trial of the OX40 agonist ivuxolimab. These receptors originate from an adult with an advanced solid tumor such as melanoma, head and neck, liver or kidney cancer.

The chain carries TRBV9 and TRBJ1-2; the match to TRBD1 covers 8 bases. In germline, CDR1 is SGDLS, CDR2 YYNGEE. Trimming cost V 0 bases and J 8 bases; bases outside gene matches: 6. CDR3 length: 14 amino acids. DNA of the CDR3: TGTGCCAGCAGCGTAGACCCGACAGGGGACGGCTACACCTTC. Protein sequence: CASSVDPTGDGYTF.

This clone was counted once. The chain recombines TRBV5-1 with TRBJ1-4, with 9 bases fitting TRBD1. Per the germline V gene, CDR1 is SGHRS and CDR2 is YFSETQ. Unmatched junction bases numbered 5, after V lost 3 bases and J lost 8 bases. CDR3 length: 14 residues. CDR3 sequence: CASSSTGGNEKLFF. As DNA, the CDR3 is TGCGCCAGCAGCTCCACAGGGGGCAACGAAAAACTGTTTTTT.

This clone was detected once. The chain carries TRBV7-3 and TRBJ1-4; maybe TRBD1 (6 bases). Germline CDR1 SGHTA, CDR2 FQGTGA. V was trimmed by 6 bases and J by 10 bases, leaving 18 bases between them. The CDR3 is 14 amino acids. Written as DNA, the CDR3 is TGTGCCAGCAGACCTGACAGGCCCGAAGGAAAACTGTTTTTT. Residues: CASRPDRPEGKLFF. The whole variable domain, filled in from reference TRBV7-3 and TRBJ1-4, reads GAGVSQTPSNKVTEKGKYVELRCDPISGHTALYWYRQSLGQGPEFLIYFQGTGAADDSGLPNDRFFAVRPEGSVSTLKIQRTERGDSAVYLCASRPDRPEGKLFFGSGTQLSVL.

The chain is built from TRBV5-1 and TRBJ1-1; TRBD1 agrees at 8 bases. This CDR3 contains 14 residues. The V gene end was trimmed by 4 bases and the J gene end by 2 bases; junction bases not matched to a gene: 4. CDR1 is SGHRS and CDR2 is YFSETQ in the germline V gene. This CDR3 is CASSPQGGNTEAFF. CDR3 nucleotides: TGCGCCAGCAGCCCACAGGGGGGAAACACTGAAGCTTTCTTT.

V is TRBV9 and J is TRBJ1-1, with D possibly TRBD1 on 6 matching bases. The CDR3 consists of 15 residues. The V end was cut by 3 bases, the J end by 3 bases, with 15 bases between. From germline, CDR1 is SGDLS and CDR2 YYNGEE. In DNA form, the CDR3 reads TGTGCCAGCAGCGCCCCTGGGAGGGGGGACACTGAAGCTTTCTTT. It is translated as CASSAPGRGDTEAFF. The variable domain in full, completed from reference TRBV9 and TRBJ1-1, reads DSGVTQTPKHLITATGQRVTLRCSPRSGDLSVYWYQQSLDQGLQFLIQYYNGEERAKGNILERFSAQQFPDLHSELNLSSLELGDSALYFCASSAPGRGDTEAFFGQGTRLTVV.

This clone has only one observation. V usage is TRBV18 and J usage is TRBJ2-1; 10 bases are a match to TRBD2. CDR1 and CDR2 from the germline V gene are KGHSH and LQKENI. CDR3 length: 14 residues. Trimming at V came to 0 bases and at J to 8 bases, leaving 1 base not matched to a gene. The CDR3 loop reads CASSPPAGGDEQFF. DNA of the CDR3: TGTGCCAGCTCACCACCAGCGGGGGGGGATGAGCAGTTCTTC.

The CDR3 spells CASSLGQRTEAFF. For the CDR3, the DNA is TGCGCCAGCAGCTTGGGGCAAAGGACTGAAGCTTTCTTT. The chain recombines TRBV5-1 with TRBJ1-1, with D uncertain. CDR1 is SGHRS, CDR2 YFSETQ, per germline. This CDR3 has 13 amino acids. Trimming cost V 0 bases and J 5 bases, with 8 bases left between them. The full variable domain, its missing parts supplied by reference TRBV5-1 and TRBJ1-1, is KAGVTQTPRYLIKTRGQQVTLSCSPISGHRSVSWYQQTPGQGLQFLFEYFSETQRNKGNFPGRFSGRQFSNSRSEMNVSTLELGDSALYLCASSLGQRTEAFFGQGTRLTVV.

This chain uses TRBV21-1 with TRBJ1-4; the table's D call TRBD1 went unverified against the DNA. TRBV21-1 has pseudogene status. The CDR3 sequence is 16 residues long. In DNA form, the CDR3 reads TGTGCCAGCAGCACTCACCGACAGGGGGCTAATGAAAAACTGTTTTTT. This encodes CASSTHRQGANEKLFF.